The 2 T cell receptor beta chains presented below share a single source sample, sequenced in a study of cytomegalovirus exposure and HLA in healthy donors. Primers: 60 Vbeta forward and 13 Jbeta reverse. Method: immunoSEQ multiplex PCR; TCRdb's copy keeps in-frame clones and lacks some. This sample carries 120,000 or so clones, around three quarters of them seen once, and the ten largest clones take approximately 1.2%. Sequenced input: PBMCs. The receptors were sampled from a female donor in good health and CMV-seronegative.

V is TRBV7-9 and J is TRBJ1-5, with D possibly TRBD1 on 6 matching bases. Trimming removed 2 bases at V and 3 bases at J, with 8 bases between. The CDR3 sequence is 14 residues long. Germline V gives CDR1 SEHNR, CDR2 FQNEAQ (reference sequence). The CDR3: CASSLTGYNQPQHF. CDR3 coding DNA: TGTGCCAGCAGCTTAACAGGGTACAATCAGCCCCAGCATTTT.

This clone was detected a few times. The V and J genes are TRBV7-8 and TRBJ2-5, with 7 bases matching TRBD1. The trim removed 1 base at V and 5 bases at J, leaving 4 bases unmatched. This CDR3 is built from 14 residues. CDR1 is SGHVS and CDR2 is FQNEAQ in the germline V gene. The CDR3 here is CASSLDRGTETQYF. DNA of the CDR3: TGTGCCAGCAGCTTAGACAGGGGAACGGAGACCCAGTACTTC.